The 30 T cell receptor beta chains listed next were all sequenced from one sample in a study of shared clonotypes between healthy human individuals. Measured with immunoSEQ multiplex PCR; TCRdb has only the in-frame clones, and not every one. The sample comprises roughly 520,000 clones, 95% to 96% of which are singletons, and 0.05% to 0.08% rests with the top ten. Sequenced: naive CD4+ T cells sorted from blood. Subset indicated: CD45RA+ positively selected. The receptors derive from a woman aged 25 to 39 in good health.

This clone has more than one count but fewer than ten. V and J are TRBV28 and TRBJ2-1; D ambiguous. CDR1 and CDR2 (germline): MDHEN, SYDVKM. V gave up 3 bases and J gave up 6 bases, with 6 bases separating them. This CDR3 has 12 amino acids. CDR3 sequence reads: CASSFSLNEQFF. CDR3 DNA sequence: TGTGCCAGCAGTTTTTCCCTCAATGAGCAGTTCTTC. The complete variable domain, with remaining parts taken from reference TRBV28 and TRBJ2-1, reads DVKVTQSSRYLVKRTGEKVFLECVQDMDHENMFWYRQDPGLGLRLIYFSYDVKMKEKGDIPEGYSVSREKKERFSLILESASTNQTSMYLCASSFSLNEQFFGPGTRLTVL.

This chain connects TRBV18 to TRBJ1-4; possible D gene TRBD1, 6 bases. CDR3 length: 14 residues. Germline V gene sequence: CDR1 KGHSH, CDR2 LQKENI. Trimming removed 3 bases at V and 8 bases at J, with 13 bases between. The CDR3 reads CASSPRQGGEKLFF. CDR3 coding DNA: TGTGCCAGCTCACCTAGACAAGGGGGGGAAAAACTGTTTTTT.

The genes are TRBV5-4 and TRBJ2-6; D is unresolved. Trimming left V 0 bases short and J 4 bases short, with 11 bases between. Per the germline V gene, CDR1 is SGHNT and CDR2 is YYREEE (reference sequence). The CDR3 is 16 amino acids. The CDR3 loop reads CASSLAPASGANVLTF. CDR3 in DNA: TGTGCCAGCAGCTTGGCCCCCGCCTCCGGGGCCAACGTCCTGACTTTC. Full variable domain (remainder filled in from reference TRBV5-4 and TRBJ2-6): ETGVTQSPTHLIKTRGQQVTLRCSSQSGHNTVSWYQQALGQGPQFIFQYYREEENGRGNFPPRFSGLQFPNYSSELNVNALELDDSALYLCASSLAPASGANVLTFGAGSRLTVL.

The V and J genes are TRBV27 and TRBJ2-7; no firm D call. Germline assignment: CDR1 MNHEY and CDR2 SMNVEV (reference sequence). CDR3 length: 15 amino acids. Trimming took 2 bases from V and 5 from J, leaving 16 bases between them. CDR3 region: CASSLRTLQGHEQYF. Written as DNA, the CDR3 is TGTGCCAGCAGTTTACGAACACTCCAAGGCCACGAGCAGTACTTC.

The chain joins TRBV4-1 to TRBJ2-7, with TRBD2 identical over 8 bases. The trim removed 1 base at V and 6 bases at J, leaving 14 bases unmatched. CDR1 is MGHRA, CDR2 YSYEKL, per germline. The CDR3 is 17 residues long. The CDR3 coding sequence is TGCGCCAGCAGCCAAGGCTGGGGGGGTAGCGGGAAGGGCGAGCAGTACTTC. Translated, it gives CASSQGWGGSGKGEQYF.

Comment on this clone: A read error may account for a junction end that differs from germline. The gene calls are TRBV2 and TRBJ2-5; no definite D call. Gene TRBJ2-7 matches the end of the DNA better, so the J call may be wrong. The germline gives CDR1 SNHLY, CDR2 FYNNEI. The CDR3 length is 15 residues. As DNA, the CDR3 is TGTGCCAGCAGCGAAGCCGACGGAGCCACCTACGAGCAGTACTTC. Amino acids: CASSEADGATYEQYF.

The gene calls are TRBV10-3 and TRBJ1-1; D may be TRBD1 (6 bases). Trimming cost V 8 bases and J 1 base, with 11 bases left between them. The germline gives CDR1 ENHRY, CDR2 SYGVKD. The CDR3 consists of 13 residues. Written as DNA, the CDR3 is TGTGCCATCTCACAACAGGGGAACACTGAAGCTTTCTTT. The encoded protein is CAISQQGNTEAFF.

The chain recombines TRBV5-1 with TRBJ1-1; no firm D call. From germline, CDR1 is SGHRS and CDR2 YFSETQ. The CDR3 is 14 amino acids. Trimming shortened V by 0 bases and J by 0 bases, and 6 bases separated the two germline ends. CDR3 residues: CASSLDILNTEAFF. CDR3 nucleotides: TGCGCCAGCAGCTTGGACATTCTGAACACTGAAGCTTTCTTT.

The chain couples TRBV5-4 to TRBJ2-5; D is ambiguous. The closer fit of TRBJ2-7 to the DNA end suggests the J call may be wrong. Germline V lookup: CDR1 SGHNT, CDR2 YYREEE (reference sequence). The CDR3 covers 11 residues. CDR3 loop: CASSHTYEQYF. The CDR3 DNA reads TGTGCCAGCAGCCACACCTACGAGCAGTACTTC.

The J gene is TRBJ2-7, the V gene TRBV4-2, with D maybe TRBD2 (5 bases). V lost 1 base and J 0 bases, leaving 13 bases between the germline ends. Germline V gene lookup returns CDR1 LGHNA and CDR2 YNFKEQ. The CDR3 is 16 amino acids. The CDR3 reads CASSQGATGSSYEQYF. CDR3 DNA: TGTGCCAGCAGCCAAGGCGCTACGGGGAGCTCCTACGAGCAGTACTTC.

The chain joins TRBV4-1 to TRBJ1-4, with 7 bases lining up with TRBD1. This CDR3 spans 15 amino acids. Germline V lookup: CDR1 MGHRA, CDR2 YSYEKL. V trimming: 1 base; J trimming: 10 bases; junction bases outside the gene matches: 9. In DNA form, the CDR3 reads TGCGCCAGCAGCCAAGTGGGAAGGGGGCGCGGAAAACTGTTTTTT. This translates into CASSQVGRGRGKLFF.

The chain uses TRBV18 and TRBJ2-1; D assignment may be TRBD1 or TRBD2 (5 bases each). The CDR3 is made up of 12 amino acids. Germline V lookup: CDR1 KGHSH, CDR2 LQKENI. Between the trimmed V and J ends, which lost 10 bases and 7 bases, there was a span of 14 bases. The CDR3 spells CATDRGANEQFF. The CDR3 DNA follows: TGTGCCACCGACCGAGGGGCGAATGAGCAGTTCTTC. The full variable domain, its missing parts supplied by reference TRBV18 and TRBJ2-1, is NAGVMQNPRHLVRRRGQEARLRCSPMKGHSHVYWYRQLPEEGLKFMVYLQKENIIDESGMPKERFSAEFPKEGPSILRIQQVVRGDSAAYFCATDRGANEQFFGPGTRLTVL.

The chain carries TRBV28 and TRBJ1-5; tentative D call: TRBD1 (5 bases). Looked up from germline, CDR1 is MDHEN and CDR2 is SYDVKM. V was cut by 8 bases and J by 3 bases, with 11 bases left in between. The CDR3 is made up of 13 amino acids. The CDR3 sequence is CASLDSNNQPQHF. CDR3 coding DNA: TGTGCCAGCCTCGACAGCAACAATCAGCCCCAGCATTTT. Combining the CDR3 with reference TRBV28 and TRBJ1-5 gives the whole variable domain DVKVTQSSRYLVKRTGEKVFLECVQDMDHENMFWYRQDPGLGLRLIYFSYDVKMKEKGDIPEGYSVSREKKERFSLILESASTNQTSMYLCASLDSNNQPQHFGDGTRLSIL.

This clone was counted once. V is TRBV19 and J is TRBJ2-1; 10 bases fit TRBD2. The V gene end was trimmed by 5 bases and the J gene end by 0 bases; junction bases not matched to a gene: 4. The CDR3 runs 16 residues. From germline, CDR1 is LNHDA and CDR2 SQIVND (reference sequence). This CDR3 reads CASSSTSGISYNEQFF. In DNA, the CDR3 is TGTGCCAGTAGTTCCACTAGCGGGATCTCCTACAATGAGCAGTTCTTC.

J is TRBJ2-1 and V is TRBV5-1; 11 nucleotides agree with TRBD2. The CDR3 loop spans 16 amino acids. Trimming at V came to 4 bases and at J to 3 bases, leaving 6 bases not matched to a gene. Germline-derived CDR1 and CDR2 are SGHRS and YFSETQ. CDR3 protein: CASSPLLAGVYNEQFF. CDR3 in DNA: TGCGCCAGCAGCCCCCTACTAGCGGGAGTCTACAATGAGCAGTTCTTC.

The V gene is TRBV10-2, the J gene TRBJ1-4; D uncertain. Germline loops: CDR1 WSHSY, CDR2 SAAADI. Trimming cost V 7 bases and J 0 bases, with 12 bases left between them. CDR3 length equals 15 residues. The CDR3 region is CASKGSIATNEKLFF. The CDR3 nucleotides read TGCGCCAGCAAGGGCAGCATCGCAACTAATGAAAAACTGTTTTTT.

This chain connects TRBV11-2 to TRBJ2-1; maybe TRBD2 (6 bases). The V gene's germline CDR1 is SGHAT and CDR2 FQNNGV. V was shortened by 3 bases and J by 8 bases, with 20 bases between the two germline ends. The CDR3 has 16 residues. The CDR3 DNA sequence: TGTGCCAGCAGCTTCTGGGGGACGCGGAGGAGGGATGAGCAGTTCTTC. The encoded protein is CASSFWGTRRRDEQFF.

This rearrangement joins TRBV28 to TRBJ2-6; 8 bases align to TRBD1. From germline, CDR1 is MDHEN and CDR2 SYDVKM. With V trimmed by 6 bases and J by 1 base, 8 bases remained unmatched. CDR3 length: 17 amino acids. CDR3 in amino acids: CASSPDRGRSGANVLTF. CDR3 nucleotides: TGTGCCAGCAGCCCCGACAGGGGAAGGTCTGGGGCCAACGTCCTGACTTTC.

V usage is TRBV4-1 and J usage is TRBJ2-1; D ambiguous. The CDR3 has 16 amino acids. With 2 bases removed from V and 0 bases from J, the gap between germline ends came to 11 bases. From germline, CDR1 is MGHRA and CDR2 YSYEKL. The CDR3 DNA follows: TGCGCCAGCAGCCAATTTAACCGGTACTCCTACAATGAGCAGTTCTTC. This gives the protein CASSQFNRYSYNEQFF.

The CDR3 bases are TGTGCCAGCAGCGAGATAGCGGGGGGGAACCACCCGAGCTCCTACAATGAGCAGTTCTTC. It codes for CASSEIAGGNHPSSYNEQFF. This sequence joins TRBV9 and TRBJ2-1; 11 nucleotides match TRBD2. J gave up 0 bases and V 3 bases, and 14 bases lay outside the gene matches. Germline CDR1 is SGDLS and CDR2 is YYNGEE. The CDR3 spans 20 residues.

This clone has just one count. The chain is built from TRBV5-1 and TRBJ2-3, with D perhaps TRBD2 (6 bases). Trimming stripped 2 bases from V and 0 bases from J, with 13 bases between. The CDR3 consists of 16 residues. Germline V gives CDR1 SGHRS, CDR2 YFSETQ. The DNA for the CDR3 is TGCGCCAGCAGCTTTGGGGGGACGGGCAGCACAGATACGCAGTATTTT. This codes for CASSFGGTGSTDTQYF.

V and J are TRBV6-6 and TRBJ2-1; 9 positions match TRBD1. The CDR3 extends over 16 amino acids. The germline gives CDR1 MNHNY, CDR2 SVGAGI (reference sequence). The V gene end was trimmed by 4 bases and the J gene end by 5 bases; junction bases not matched to a gene: 9. CDR3 sequence reads: CASSSLGTGIHNEQFF. The CDR3 bases are TGTGCCAGCAGTTCCCTTGGGACAGGGATCCACAATGAGCAGTTCTTC.

The J gene is TRBJ1-2, the V gene TRBV11-2; D may be TRBD1 (5 bases). Trimming cost V 3 bases and J 3 bases, with 11 bases left between them. This CDR3 is built from 14 residues. Germline CDR1 SGHAT, CDR2 FQNNGV. The CDR3 bases are TGTGCCAGCAGCTTCAGGGACTTCGACTATGGCTACACCTTC. Its translation is CASSFRDFDYGYTF. The full variable domain, rest sourced from reference TRBV11-2 and TRBJ1-2, is EAGVAQSPRYKIIEKRQSVAFWCNPISGHATLYWYQQILGQGPKLLIQFQNNGVVDDSQLPKDRFSAERLKGVDSTLKIQPAKLEDSAVYLCASSFRDFDYGYTFGSGTRLTVV.

The chain couples TRBV18 to TRBJ2-7; D is undetermined. CDR1 is KGHSH, CDR2 LQKENI, per germline. Between the trimmed V and J ends, which lost 4 bases and 3 bases, there was a span of 7 bases. This CDR3 is built from 12 residues. As DNA, the CDR3 is TGTGCCAGCTCACTCAATTTCTACGAGCAGTACTTC. Its protein product is CASSLNFYEQYF.

This clone has a handful of counts. The V gene is TRBV9, the J gene TRBJ2-3; 7 bases align to TRBD1. Per germline, CDR1 SGDLS and CDR2 YYNGEE. The CDR3 spans 17 residues. Losses at the gene ends were 0 bases for V and 1 base for J; bases not matched to a gene: 8. The DNA of the CDR3 is TGTGCCAGCAGCGTAGTTGGGACAGCGTCGGGCACAGATACGCAGTATTTT. It is translated as CASSVVGTASGTDTQYF.

This chain connects TRBV7-6 to TRBJ2-7, with D unclear. Germline CDR1 reads SGHVS; CDR2 reads FNYEAQ. Trimming left V 5 bases short and J 6 bases short, with 17 bases between. This CDR3 has 14 amino acids. In DNA form, the CDR3 reads TGTGCCAGCAGCCCCGTGGACGTCCCGTCCGAGCAGTACTTC. This sequence encodes CASSPVDVPSEQYF.

The V gene is TRBV30, the J gene TRBJ2-7, with 7 bases lining up with TRBD1. CDR1 GTSNPN and CDR2 SVGIG come from the germline V gene (reference sequence). The V and J ends lost 5 bases and 4 bases, in that order; junction bases with no gene match: 5. There are 12 residues in the CDR3. CDR3 nucleotide sequence: TGTGCCTGGGGGGACAGTAGATACGAGCAGTACTTC. Translating gives CAWGDSRYEQYF.

This clone has just one count. The chain combines TRBV27 with TRBJ2-2; D is unclear. The germline gives CDR1 MNHEY, CDR2 SMNVEV (reference sequence). V was pared by 7 bases and J by 1 base, with 7 bases between. The CDR3 covers 13 residues. The DNA of the CDR3 is TGTGCCAGCAAGGGTGTGAACACCGGGGAGCTGTTTTTT. It translates to CASKGVNTGELFF.

V and J are TRBV9 and TRBJ1-3, with 7 bases lining up with TRBD1. Germline V gene lookup returns CDR1 SGDLS and CDR2 YYNGEE. The V gene end was trimmed by 0 bases and the J gene end by 4 bases; junction bases not matched to a gene: 4. The CDR3 loop spans 15 amino acids. The CDR3: CASSVAGTAGNTIYF. The CDR3 bases are TGTGCCAGCAGCGTAGCCGGGACAGCAGGAAACACCATATATTTT. The full variable domain, rest sourced from reference TRBV9 and TRBJ1-3, is DSGVTQTPKHLITATGQRVTLRCSPRSGDLSVYWYQQSLDQGLQFLIQYYNGEERAKGNILERFSAQQFPDLHSELNLSSLELGDSALYFCASSVAGTAGNTIYFGEGSWLTVV.

V usage is TRBV6-1 and J usage is TRBJ2-7; the match to TRBD1 covers 7 bases. The V gene's germline CDR1 is MNHNS and CDR2 SASEGT. Trimming cost V 6 bases and J 5 bases; bases outside gene matches: 13. This CDR3 has 15 amino acids. The CDR3, as DNA: TGTGCCAGCAGGGATCCCGGGACAGTCATCCACGAGCAGTACTTC. It encodes CASRDPGTVIHEQYF.